A single TCR beta chain is shown here with its context. This receptor's antigen is unknown. Nothing much larger sits one base from this clone, and base qualities are not available. The study tested focal radiation therapy combined with CTLA-4 blockade (ipilimumab) in patients with chemo-refractory metastatic non-small-cell lung cancer. The CDR3 goes from the cysteine to the phenylalanine over 14 residues. CDR3 DNA only is kept here, 42 bases in frame from base 1. CDR1 MNHEY and CDR2 SVGAGI are derived from the germline V gene. After removal of 6 bases from V and 0 bases from J, the junction retains 5 bases not matched to a gene. This record belongs to a study of radiotherapy plus CTLA-4 blockade in lung cancer (dated by TCRdb to 2016 to 2019). For context, the study as a whole: Among enrolled patients, 15% to 20% had an objective response and roughly 30% reached disease control.

Library method: the immunoSEQ multiplex PCR assay. TCRdb holds this immuneACCESS table with in-frame rearrangements only. Some clones are missing; in checked studies, unresolved V genes explain under half, and the rest has no known cause. This sample holds about 87,000 clones; roughly 86% were observed only once. 16% of the sample rests with the top ten. Study-wide conclusions, independent of this receptor: After treatment with radiotherapy and ipilimumab, TCR clones that came from tumors expanded in the peripheral blood. The strongest predictors of response, as reported, were early dynamic changes in blood T cell clones along with a rise in serum interferon-beta after radiation.

The sample here was peripheral blood, taken from a patient treated with radiotherapy plus ipilimumab. The chain is encoded by TRBV6-5 joined to TRBJ2-7, with 7 junctional bases fitting TRBD1. The sequence was collected from a human donor with non-small cell lung cancer that progressed on radiotherapy plus ipilimumab. Here the CDR3 is given as CASSPGTASYEQYF. The nucleotides read TGTGCCAGCAGCCCAGGGACAGCCTCCTACGAGCAGTACTTC.